A single sample is the source of the 32 T cell receptor beta chains below, sequenced in a study of CD8 T cells in Susac syndrome. A quantity of about 0.5 to 1 ug RNA underwent reverse transcription using random hexamers. TCRdb called the immunoSEQ multiplex PCR reads again in MiXCR, with one record for every CDR3 protein. The table records 71,000 or so distinct CDR3 sequences, 96% of them present only once. Sequencing input: CD4+ T cells from PBMCs. The receptor set was obtained from a human donor with multiple sclerosis.

The J gene is TRBJ1-1, the V gene TRBV30, with D maybe TRBD1 (5 bases). The germline CDR1 and CDR2 sequences are GTSNPN and SVGIG (reference sequence). The V and J ends lost 0 bases and 4 bases respectively, with 9 bases between them. This CDR3 region has 13 residues. DNA for the CDR3: TGTGCCTGGAGTGTAGGCGGGGGCACTGAAGCTTTCTTT. This sequence encodes CAWSVGGGTEAFF.

The chain recombines TRBV5-6 with TRBJ1-2; 9 nucleotides agree with TRBD1. Per germline, CDR1 SGHDT and CDR2 YYEEEE. There are 13 residues in the CDR3. The V and J ends lost 4 bases and 8 bases, in that order; junction bases with no gene match: 6. CDR3 nucleotides: TGTGCCAGCAGCGCCACAGGGGGCCCCGGCTACACCTTC. Translating it yields CASSATGGPGYTF.

The rearrangement uses TRBV6-1 and TRBJ1-2, with D unresolved. This CDR3 region has 13 residues. V was pared by 3 bases and J by 8 bases, with 13 bases between. CDR1 and CDR2 from the germline V gene are MNHNS and SASEGT. The CDR3 sequence is CASSEREVGGYTF. The CDR3 DNA reads as TGTGCCAGCAGTGAGCGGGAGGTAGGGGGCTACACCTTC.

The chain joins TRBV20-1 to TRBJ2-1; TRBD1 is a possible D gene (6 bases). V was pared by 6 bases and J by 1 base, with 19 bases between. This CDR3 is built from 16 residues. Germline assignment: CDR1 DFQATT and CDR2 SNEGSKA (reference sequence). The CDR3 reads CSARGRSGSSYNEQFF. In DNA form, the CDR3 reads TGCAGTGCCAGGGGCAGGTCAGGTTCTTCCTACAATGAGCAGTTCTTC.

The V and J genes are TRBV3-1 and TRBJ2-3; the D gene is possibly TRBD1 (6 bases). Trimming stripped 3 bases from V and 6 bases from J, with 10 bases between. Per the germline V gene, CDR1 is LGHDT and CDR2 is YNNKEL (reference sequence). The CDR3 sequence is 13 residues long. The CDR3 DNA reads as TGTGCCAGCAGCCAGAGGGGGAGCGATACGCAGTATTTT. This gives the protein CASSQRGSDTQYF.

This clonotype showed up just once. The chain combines TRBV27 with TRBJ2-5; 11 bases are a match to TRBD2. The CDR3 loop spans 15 amino acids. The germline V gene encodes CDR1 MNHEY and CDR2 SMNVEV (reference sequence). With 7 bases clipped from V and 3 bases from J, the junction kept 7 bases outside the gene matches. CDR3 amino acids: CASTGPGLAEETQYF. In nucleotides, the CDR3 is TGTGCCAGCACCGGGCCGGGACTAGCGGAAGAGACCCAGTACTTC.

This chain connects TRBV7-9 to TRBJ1-1; D unclear. Looked up from germline, CDR1 is SEHNR and CDR2 is FQNEAQ (reference sequence). The CDR3 extends over 13 amino acids. V lost 6 bases and J lost 4, with 12 bases in between. The CDR3 protein is CASSHSRVTEAFF. In DNA form, the CDR3 reads TGTGCCAGCAGTCACTCGAGGGTCACTGAAGCTTTCTTT.

This chain joins TRBV2 and TRBJ2-1, with D perhaps matching TRBD2 (6 bases). CDR3 length: 18 amino acids. V was cut by 1 base and J by 0 bases, with 16 bases left in between. Germline CDR1 SNHLY, CDR2 FYNNEI. The DNA of the CDR3 is TGTGCCAGCAGTGAAGGGGTAGGACGGGGGAGCTCCTACAATGAGCAGTTCTTC. Protein product: CASSEGVGRGSSYNEQFF. Looking up the rest from reference TRBV2 and TRBJ2-1 gives the full variable domain: EPEVTQTPSHQVTQMGQEVILRCVPISNHLYFYWYRQILGQKVEFLVSFYNNEISEKSEIFDDQFSVERPDGSNFTLKIRSTKLEDSAMYFCASSEGVGRGSSYNEQFFGPGTRLTVL.

The genes are TRBV20-1 and TRBJ1-1; TRBD1 might be the D (6 bases). The V gene lost 4 bases and the J gene lost 11 bases, with 20 bases spanning the gap. CDR3 length equals 13 residues. Germline V lookup: CDR1 DFQATT, CDR2 SNEGSKA (reference sequence). In DNA, the CDR3 is TGCAGTGCTACGGCCCCGGGACAACTGAATGCTTTCTTT. This encodes CSATAPGQLNAFF.

The CDR3 nucleotides read TGTGCCAGTACACTTCAGGGTGCAGATACGCAGTATTTT. As protein: CASTLQGADTQYF. The rearrangement uses TRBV12-3 or TRBV12-4 and TRBJ2-3, with D possibly TRBD1 on 5 matching bases. V dropped 9 bases and J dropped 4 bases, with 14 bases sitting between them. The CDR3 has 13 residues.

V is TRBV7-6 and J is TRBJ2-1; TRBD1 agrees at 8 bases. CDR1 is SGHVS and CDR2 is FNYEAQ in the germline V gene. V lost 4 bases and J lost 13; bases outside the gene matches: 6. This CDR3 region has 12 residues. In DNA form, the CDR3 reads TGTGCCAGCAGCTCTTTACAGGGGGAACAGTTCTTC. It encodes CASSSLQGEQFF.

This chain uses TRBV3-1 with TRBJ2-7; 8 positions agree with TRBD2. V gave up 2 bases and J gave up 5 bases; unmatched junction bases: 11. CDR1 and CDR2 from the germline V gene are LGHDT and YNNKEL (reference sequence). The CDR3 runs 16 residues. CDR3 sequence reads: CASSQLWNGGAHEQYF. CDR3 DNA sequence: TGTGCCAGCAGCCAATTGTGGAACGGGGGGGCACACGAGCAGTACTTC.

The gene calls are TRBV18 and TRBJ2-2; no reliable D call. The CDR3 sequence is 15 residues long. In germline, CDR1 is KGHSH, CDR2 LQKENI. With 3 bases removed from V and 0 bases from J, the gap between germline ends came to 8 bases. CDR3 in amino acids: CASSPEGPNTGELFF. As DNA, the CDR3 is TGTGCCAGCTCACCCGAAGGTCCGAACACCGGGGAGCTGTTTTTT.

The gene calls are TRBV3-1 and TRBJ2-7; possible D gene TRBD1, 5 bases. This CDR3 has 13 amino acids. Per germline, CDR1 LGHDT and CDR2 YNNKEL (reference sequence). The V and J ends lost 2 bases and 6 bases respectively, with 11 bases between them. The CDR3 reads CASSQLQGGEQYF. The CDR3 region has the DNA TGTGCCAGCAGCCAACTCCAGGGCGGCGAGCAGTACTTC.

The chain is built from TRBV5-1 and TRBJ1-2, with 7 nucleotides matching TRBD1. V shed 0 bases, J shed 8 bases, and the junction held 1 base outside the gene matches. This CDR3 contains 12 residues. Germline values: CDR1 SGHRS, CDR2 YFSETQ. CDR3 sequence: CASSLGQGGYTF. The CDR3 DNA reads as TGCGCCAGCAGCTTGGGACAGGGAGGCTACACCTTC.

In this sample, this clonotype turned up once. This rearrangement joins TRBV7-9 to TRBJ1-4; no clear D. V lost 10 bases and J 4 bases, leaving 10 bases between the germline ends. The germline V gene encodes CDR1 SEHNR and CDR2 FQNEAQ (reference sequence). This CDR3 has 12 residues. CDR3 region: CATRLSNEKLFF. The CDR3 DNA reads TGTGCCACCCGACTGAGTAATGAAAAACTGTTTTTT.

This chain uses TRBV5-1 with TRBJ1-1; 8 bases line up with TRBD1. After removal of 4 bases from V and 1 base from J, the junction contained 3 bases not matched to a gene. CDR1 SGHRS and CDR2 YFSETQ come from the germline V gene. The CDR3 has 14 residues. The DNA for the CDR3 is TGCGCCAGCAGCACAGGGGGACCGAACACTGAAGCTTTCTTT. Protein sequence: CASSTGGPNTEAFF.

CDR3 loop: CASSYHRDGQPQHF. The CDR3 DNA follows: TGTGCCAGCAGTTACCACAGGGATGGACAGCCCCAGCATTTT. The chain is built from TRBV6-6 and TRBJ1-5; tentative D call: TRBD1 (6 bases). V was trimmed by 2 bases and J by 7 bases, leaving 12 bases between them. The CDR3 is 14 amino acids. Germline CDR1 MNHNY, CDR2 SVGAGI (reference sequence).

J is TRBJ2-7 and V is TRBV7-2; 7 positions agree with TRBD1. CDR3 length: 13 amino acids. The germline V gene encodes CDR1 SGHTA and CDR2 FQGNSA. V lost 2 bases, J lost 7 bases, and 5 bases stayed unmatched. The CDR3 nucleotides read TGTGCCAGCAGCTTACAACAGGGGTGGGAGCAGTACTTC. It encodes CASSLQQGWEQYF.

The chain combines TRBV3-1 with TRBJ1-2; D gene unclear. V was cut by 1 base and J by 7 bases, with 7 bases left in between. Germline V gene lookup returns CDR1 LGHDT and CDR2 YNNKEL (reference sequence). CDR3 length equals 12 residues. The CDR3 region has the DNA TGTGCCAGCAGCCAAGGGCGGGCTGGCTACACCTTC. The encoded protein is CASSQGRAGYTF. The full variable domain, its missing parts supplied by reference TRBV3-1 and TRBJ1-2, is DTAVSQTPKYLVTQMGNDKSIKCEQNLGHDTMYWYKQDSKKFLKIMFSYNNKELIINETVPNRFSPKSPDKAHLNLHINSLELGDSAVYFCASSQGRAGYTFGSGTRLTVV.

This chain connects TRBV20-1 to TRBJ2-7, with D hard to call. The CDR3 is 10 amino acids. From germline, CDR1 is DFQATT and CDR2 SNEGSKA (reference sequence). The DNA of the CDR3 is TGCAGCCCCGGATCCTACGAGCAGTACTTC. Protein product: CSPGSYEQYF.

This clonotype appeared a single time. This chain joins TRBV25-1 and TRBJ2-1; D possibly corresponds to TRBD1 (6 bases). Germline values: CDR1 MGHDK, CDR2 SYGVNS. V lost 10 bases, J lost 4 bases, and 17 bases lay in between. This CDR3 is 14 amino acids long. The CDR3 DNA is TGTGCCACAGGGGTACCGGGGCAGTACAATGAGCAGTTCTTC. Translation gives CATGVPGQYNEQFF.

The chain combines TRBV5-1 with TRBJ2-5; 8 nucleotides agree with TRBD1. CDR1 SGHRS and CDR2 YFSETQ come from the germline V gene. This CDR3 contains 15 residues. J gave up 1 base and V 4 bases, and 6 bases lay outside the gene matches. The CDR3 DNA follows: TGCGCCAGCAGCGCCTGGACAGGGCCCCAAGAGACCCAGTACTTC. It translates to CASSAWTGPQETQYF.

The rearrangement uses TRBV15 and TRBJ1-1; D gene ambiguous. Trimming removed 6 bases from V and 3 bases from J, with 14 bases in between. This CDR3 has 14 amino acids. Per the germline V gene, CDR1 is LNHNV and CDR2 is YYDKDF (reference sequence). CDR3 in amino acids: CATSRANWDTEAFF. As DNA, the CDR3 is TGTGCCACCAGTAGGGCGAATTGGGACACTGAAGCTTTCTTT.

This chain connects TRBV12-3 or TRBV12-4 to TRBJ2-7, with D possibly being TRBD2 (6 bases). V dropped 1 base and J dropped 0 bases, with 10 bases sitting between them. This CDR3 is 15 amino acids long. Here the CDR3 reads CASSLERGSSYEQYF. The CDR3 DNA is TGTGCCAGCAGTTTAGAACGGGGGAGCTCCTACGAGCAGTACTTC.

The chain uses TRBV2 and TRBJ2-3; no definite D call. V lost 6 bases and J 8 bases, leaving 6 bases between the germline ends. CDR1 and CDR2 (germline): SNHLY, FYNNEI. The length of the CDR3 is 10 residues. The CDR3 sequence is CASRSGTQYF. In nucleotides, the CDR3 is TGTGCCAGCAGGTCGGGTACGCAGTATTTT.

The chain employs TRBV19 and TRBJ2-1; D remains unclear. CDR1 and CDR2 from the germline V gene are LNHDA and SQIVND (reference sequence). The CDR3 runs to 11 residues. The V gene lost 4 bases and the J gene lost 7 bases, with 5 bases spanning the gap. CDR3 nucleotides: TGTGCCAGTAGTACAAGAAATGAGCAGTTCTTC. Amino acid sequence: CASSTRNEQFF. Full variable domain (rest looked up from reference TRBV19 and TRBJ2-1): DGGITQSPKYLFRKEGQNVTLSCEQNLNHDAMYWYRQDPGQGLRLIYYSQIVNDFQKGDIAEGYSVSREKKESFPLTVTSAQKNPTAFYLCASSTRNEQFFGPGTRLTVL.

This clonotype was counted once. This sequence joins TRBV6-5 and TRBJ2-6, with D possibly matching TRBD2 (6 bases). The ends were cut back, 2 bases at V and 3 bases at J, with 11 bases in the middle. This CDR3 region has 16 residues. The germline gives CDR1 MNHEY, CDR2 SVGAGI. The DNA for the CDR3 is TGTGCCAGCAGTTACGGCGGAGGGGTTGGGGCCAACGTCCTGACTTTC. Its protein is CASSYGGGVGANVLTF.

The V gene is TRBV12-3 or TRBV12-4, the J gene TRBJ1-1, with D perhaps TRBD1 (5 bases). V lost 6 bases, J lost 5 bases, and 16 bases lay in between. The CDR3 is made up of 14 amino acids. CDR3 sequence (DNA): TGTGCCAGCAGCCCCAGATCGAGGGGAACTGAAGCTTTCTTT. Its protein is CASSPRSRGTEAFF.

This sequence joins TRBV28 and TRBJ2-5; D gene ambiguous. V dropped 5 bases and J dropped 3 bases, with 16 bases sitting between them. Looked up from germline, CDR1 is MDHEN and CDR2 is SYDVKM. The CDR3 runs 15 residues. The CDR3 bases are TGTGCCAGCAGTGCCCCTGGGAATGCCGAAGAGACCCAGTACTTC. Its protein product is CASSAPGNAEETQYF.

CDR3 nucleotide sequence: TGCGCCAGCAGCTTGGCCTCGACAGGGGCGATGGGTGGCTACACCTTC. Translating gives CASSLASTGAMGGYTF. J is TRBJ1-2 and V is TRBV5-1; 8 bases agree with TRBD1. Germline V gives CDR1 SGHRS, CDR2 YFSETQ. The trim removed 0 bases at V and 7 bases at J, leaving 11 bases unmatched. This CDR3 is 16 amino acids long.

The chain carries TRBV27 and TRBJ1-4, with unresolved D. CDR1 and CDR2 (germline): MNHEY, SMNVEV (reference sequence). The CDR3 length is 16 residues. Trimming took 2 bases from V and 4 from J, leaving 14 bases between them. The DNA for the CDR3 is TGTGCCAGCAGTTTACTCTGTATAAACGATAATGAAAAACTGTTTTTT. Translation: CASSLLCINDNEKLFF.